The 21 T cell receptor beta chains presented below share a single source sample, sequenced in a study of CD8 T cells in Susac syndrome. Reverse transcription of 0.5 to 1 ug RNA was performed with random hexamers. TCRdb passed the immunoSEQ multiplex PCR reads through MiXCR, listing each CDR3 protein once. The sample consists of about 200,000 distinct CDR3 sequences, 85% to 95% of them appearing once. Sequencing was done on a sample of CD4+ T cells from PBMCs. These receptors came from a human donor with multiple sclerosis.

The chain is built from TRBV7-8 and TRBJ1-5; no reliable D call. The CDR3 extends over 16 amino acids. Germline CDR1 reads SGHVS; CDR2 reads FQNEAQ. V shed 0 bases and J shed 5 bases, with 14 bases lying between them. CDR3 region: CASSLARTGKYQPQHF. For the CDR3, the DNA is TGTGCCAGCAGCTTAGCGAGGACCGGGAAGTATCAGCCCCAGCATTTT.

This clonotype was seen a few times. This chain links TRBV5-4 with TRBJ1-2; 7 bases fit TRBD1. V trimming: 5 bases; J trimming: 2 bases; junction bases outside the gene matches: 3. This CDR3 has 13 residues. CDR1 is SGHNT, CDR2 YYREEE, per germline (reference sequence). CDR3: CASRLTGNYGYTF. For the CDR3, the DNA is TGTGCCAGCAGGTTGACAGGGAACTATGGCTACACCTTC.

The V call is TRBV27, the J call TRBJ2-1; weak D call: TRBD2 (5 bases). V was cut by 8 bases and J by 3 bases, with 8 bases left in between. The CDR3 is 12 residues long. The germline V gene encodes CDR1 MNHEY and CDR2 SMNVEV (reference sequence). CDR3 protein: CASGRGYNEQFF. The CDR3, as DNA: TGTGCCAGCGGACGGGGCTACAATGAGCAGTTCTTC.

CDR3 DNA: TGTGCCTGGAGTGTGGGGACAGGGCGGTACTTC. Its translation is CAWSVGTGRYF. The chain has TRBV30 and TRBJ2-5, with 9 bases matching TRBD1. J was trimmed by 13 bases and V by 0 bases; bases with no gene match: 3. The CDR3 sequence is 11 residues long. Germline V gene lookup returns CDR1 GTSNPN and CDR2 SVGIG (reference sequence).

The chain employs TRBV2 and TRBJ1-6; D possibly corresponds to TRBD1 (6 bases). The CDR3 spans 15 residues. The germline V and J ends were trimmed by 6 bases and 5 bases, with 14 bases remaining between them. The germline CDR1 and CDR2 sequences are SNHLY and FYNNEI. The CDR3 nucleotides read TGTGCCAGCAGGTTACAGGGTCTCAATAATTCACCCCTCCACTTT. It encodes CASRLQGLNNSPLHF.

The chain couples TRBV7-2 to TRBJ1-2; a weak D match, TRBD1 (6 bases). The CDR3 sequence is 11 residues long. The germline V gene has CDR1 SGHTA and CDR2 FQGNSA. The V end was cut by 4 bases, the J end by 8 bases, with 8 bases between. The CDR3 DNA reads TGTGCCAGCAGCTCGCAGGGGGGCTACACCTTC. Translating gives CASSSQGGYTF.

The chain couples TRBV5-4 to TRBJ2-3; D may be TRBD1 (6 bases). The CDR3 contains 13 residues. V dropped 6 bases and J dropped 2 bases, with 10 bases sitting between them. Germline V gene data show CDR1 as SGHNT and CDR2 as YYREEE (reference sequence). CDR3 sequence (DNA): TGTGCCAGCAAGAAGGGGGACACAGATACGCAGTATTTT. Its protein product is CASKKGDTDTQYF.

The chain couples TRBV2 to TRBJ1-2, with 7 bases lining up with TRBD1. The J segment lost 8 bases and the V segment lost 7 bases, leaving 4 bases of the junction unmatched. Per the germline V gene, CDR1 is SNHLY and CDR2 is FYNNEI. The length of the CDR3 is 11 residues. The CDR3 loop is CASTPTGGYTF. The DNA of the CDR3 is TGTGCCAGCACCCCGACAGGGGGCTACACCTTC.

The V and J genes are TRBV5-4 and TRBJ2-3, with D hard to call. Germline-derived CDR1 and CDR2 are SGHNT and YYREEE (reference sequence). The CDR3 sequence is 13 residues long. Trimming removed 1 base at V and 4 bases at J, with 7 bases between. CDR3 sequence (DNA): TGTGCCAGCAGCTTGCCAGCTCCAGATACGCAGTATTTT. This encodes CASSLPAPDTQYF.

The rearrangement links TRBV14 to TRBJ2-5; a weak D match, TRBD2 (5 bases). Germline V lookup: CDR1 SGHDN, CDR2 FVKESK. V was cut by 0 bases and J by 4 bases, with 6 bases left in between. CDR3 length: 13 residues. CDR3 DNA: TGTGCCAGCAGCCAAGATCGGGGAGAGACCCAGTACTTC. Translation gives CASSQDRGETQYF.

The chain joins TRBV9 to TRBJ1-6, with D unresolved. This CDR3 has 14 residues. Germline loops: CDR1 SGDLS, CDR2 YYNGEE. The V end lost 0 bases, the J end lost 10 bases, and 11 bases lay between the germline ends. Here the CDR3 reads CASSVEGRESPLHF. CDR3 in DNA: TGTGCCAGCAGCGTAGAAGGTCGGGAGTCACCCCTCCACTTT.

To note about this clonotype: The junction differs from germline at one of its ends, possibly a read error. CDR3 nucleotide sequence: TGTGCTAGCAGCCCCCGGCTCAGGGAGACCCAGTACTTC. Translation: CASSPRLRETQYF. The rearrangement links TRBV7-7 to TRBJ2-5; D is undetermined. Germline loops: CDR1 SSHAT, CDR2 FNYEAQ (reference sequence). This CDR3 comprises 13 residues.

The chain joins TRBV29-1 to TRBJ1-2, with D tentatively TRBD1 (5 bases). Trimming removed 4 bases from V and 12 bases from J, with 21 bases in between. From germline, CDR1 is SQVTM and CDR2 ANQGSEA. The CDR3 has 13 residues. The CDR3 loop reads CSVVDRRALNDTF. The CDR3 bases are TGCAGCGTTGTCGACAGACGAGCGCTAAATGACACCTTC. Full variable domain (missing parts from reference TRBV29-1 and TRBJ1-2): SAVISQKPSRDICQRGTSLTIQCQVDSQVTMMFWYRQQPGQSLTLIATANQGSEATYESGFVIDKFPISRPNLTFSTLTVSNMSPEDSSIYLCSVVDRRALNDTFGSGTRLTVV.

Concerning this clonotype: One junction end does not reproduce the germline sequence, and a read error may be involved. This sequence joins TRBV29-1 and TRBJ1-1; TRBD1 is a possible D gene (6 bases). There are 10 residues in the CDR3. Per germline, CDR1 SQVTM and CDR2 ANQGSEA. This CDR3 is CSVADSVNHF. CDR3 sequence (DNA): TGCAGCGTAGCGGACAGTGTGAATCACTTT.

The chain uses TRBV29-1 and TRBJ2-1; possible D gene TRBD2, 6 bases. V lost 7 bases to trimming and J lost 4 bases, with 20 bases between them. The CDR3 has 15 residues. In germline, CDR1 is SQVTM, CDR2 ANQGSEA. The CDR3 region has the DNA TGCAGCGCCCGGACGTCAGCGGGCAATTACAATGAGCAGTTCTTC. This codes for CSARTSAGNYNEQFF.

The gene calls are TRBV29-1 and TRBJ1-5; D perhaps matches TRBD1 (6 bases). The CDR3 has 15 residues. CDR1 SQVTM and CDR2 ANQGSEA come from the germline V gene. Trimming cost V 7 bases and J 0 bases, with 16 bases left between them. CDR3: CSALTGQNSNQPQHF. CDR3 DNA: TGCAGCGCCCTAACAGGACAGAATAGCAATCAGCCCCAGCATTTT.

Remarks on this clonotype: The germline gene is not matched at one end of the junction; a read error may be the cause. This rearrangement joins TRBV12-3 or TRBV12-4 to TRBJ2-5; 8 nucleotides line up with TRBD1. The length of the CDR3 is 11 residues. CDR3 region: CASSLGQGRDF. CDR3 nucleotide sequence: TGTGCCAGCAGCCTTGGACAGGGACGGGACTTC.

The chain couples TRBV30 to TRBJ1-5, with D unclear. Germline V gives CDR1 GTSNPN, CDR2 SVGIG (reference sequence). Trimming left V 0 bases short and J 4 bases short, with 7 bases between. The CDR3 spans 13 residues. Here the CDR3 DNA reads TGTGCCTGGAGTGTGTTCCAGAATCAGCCCCAGCATTTT. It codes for CAWSVFQNQPQHF.

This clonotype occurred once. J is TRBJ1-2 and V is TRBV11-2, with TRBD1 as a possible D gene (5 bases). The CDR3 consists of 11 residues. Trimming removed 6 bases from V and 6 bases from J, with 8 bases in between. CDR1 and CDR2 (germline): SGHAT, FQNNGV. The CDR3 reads CASRGHNGYTF. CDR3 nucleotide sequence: TGTGCCAGCAGAGGACACAATGGCTACACCTTC.

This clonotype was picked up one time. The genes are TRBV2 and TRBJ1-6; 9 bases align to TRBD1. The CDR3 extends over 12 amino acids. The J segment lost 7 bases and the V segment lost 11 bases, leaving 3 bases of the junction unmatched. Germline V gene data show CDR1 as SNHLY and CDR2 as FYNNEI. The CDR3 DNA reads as TGTGCCGGTGGACAGGGGAATTCACCCCTCCACTTT. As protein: CAGGQGNSPLHF.

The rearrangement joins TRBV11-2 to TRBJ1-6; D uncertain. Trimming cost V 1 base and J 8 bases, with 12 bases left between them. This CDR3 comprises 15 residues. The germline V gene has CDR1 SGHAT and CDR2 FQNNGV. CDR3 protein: CASSLGVRLDSPLHF. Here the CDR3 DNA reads TGTGCCAGCAGCTTAGGGGTGCGGTTGGATTCACCCCTCCACTTT.